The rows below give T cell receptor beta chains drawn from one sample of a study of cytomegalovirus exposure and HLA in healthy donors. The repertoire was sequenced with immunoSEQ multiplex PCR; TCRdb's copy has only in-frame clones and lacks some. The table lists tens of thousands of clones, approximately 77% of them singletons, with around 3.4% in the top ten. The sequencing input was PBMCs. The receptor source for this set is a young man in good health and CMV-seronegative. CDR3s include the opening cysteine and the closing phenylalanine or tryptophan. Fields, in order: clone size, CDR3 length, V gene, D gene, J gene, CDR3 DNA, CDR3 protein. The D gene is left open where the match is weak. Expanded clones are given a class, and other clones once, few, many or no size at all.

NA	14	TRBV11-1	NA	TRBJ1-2	TGTGCCAGCAGCTTGGAGGACAGCCCCTATGGCTACACCTTC	CASSLEDSPYGYTF
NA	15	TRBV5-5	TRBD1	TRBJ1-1	TGTGCCAGCAGCCTGTCCGGACAGGGGAAGACTGAAGCTTTCTTT	CASSLSGQGKTEAFF
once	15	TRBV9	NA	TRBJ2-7	TGTGCCAGCAGCGTAGCTGAACAGGCTACCTACGAGCAGTACTTC	CASSVAEQATYEQYF
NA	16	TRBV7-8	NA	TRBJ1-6	TGTGCCAGCAGCTTAGGGTCAGACAGCTATAATTCACCCCTCCACTTT	CASSLGSDSYNSPLHF
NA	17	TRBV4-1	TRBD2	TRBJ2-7	TGCGCCAGCAGCCACAGCCCACTAGCGGGAGGTTCCCACGAGCAGTACTTC	CASSHSPLAGGSHEQYF
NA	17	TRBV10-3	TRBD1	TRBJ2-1	TGTGCCATCAGTGAGGCGCTGGGGCAGGGGGCATTCGATGAGCAGTTCTTC	CAISEALGQGAFDEQFF
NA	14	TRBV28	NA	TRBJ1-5	TGTGCCAGCAGTTTAGGGCACCCTAATCAGCCCCAGCATTTT	CASSLGHPNQPQHF
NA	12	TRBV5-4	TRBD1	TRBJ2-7	TGTGCCAGCAGCACGACAGGGGGCGAGCAGTACTTC	CASSTTGGEQYF
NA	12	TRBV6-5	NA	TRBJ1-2	TGTGCCAGCATGGTCGGGGAGGCGGGCTACACCTTC	CASMVGEAGYTF
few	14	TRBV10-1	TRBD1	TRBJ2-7	TGCGCCAGCAGTTTGGGACAGCGACCCTACGAGCAGTACTTC	CASSLGQRPYEQYF
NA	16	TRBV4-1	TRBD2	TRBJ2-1	TGCGCCAGCAGCCGGCCGGGAGGGGTCGATAGGAATGAGCAGTTCTTC	CASSRPGGVDRNEQFF
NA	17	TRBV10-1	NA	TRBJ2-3	TGCGCCAGCAGTGAGTCTCGGGGGTCACCCGCCACAGATACGCAGTATTTT	CASSESRGSPATDTQYF
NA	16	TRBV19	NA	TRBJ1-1	TGTGCCAGTAGTACTAGAGTACCCAGCGGGAACACTGAAGCTTTCTTT	CASSTRVPSGNTEAFF
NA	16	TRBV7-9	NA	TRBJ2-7	TGTGCCAGCAGCCATCCAACGAGCAGAACAGGGTACGAGCAGTACTTC	CASSHPTSRTGYEQYF
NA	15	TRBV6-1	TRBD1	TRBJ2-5	TGTGCCAGCAGTGAATTTGCAGGGGGCACAGAGACCCAGTACTTC	CASSEFAGGTETQYF
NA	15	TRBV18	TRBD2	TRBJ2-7	TGTGCCAGCTCCCCGACTAGCGGGGGAGCCTACGAGCAGTACTTC	CASSPTSGGAYEQYF
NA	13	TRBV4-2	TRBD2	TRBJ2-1	TGTGCCAGCAAGACTAGCGGATACAATGAGCAGTTCTTC	CASKTSGYNEQFF
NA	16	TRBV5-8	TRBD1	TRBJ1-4	TGTGCCAGCAGTCCGACAGGGTCGTCAACTAATGAAAAACTGTTTTTT	CASSPTGSSTNEKLFF
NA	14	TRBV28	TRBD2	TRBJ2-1	TGTGCCAGCAGATTAGGCGGGAGCGGGCATGAGCAGTTCTTC	CASRLGGSGHEQFF
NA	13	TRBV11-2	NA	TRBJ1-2	TGTGCCAGCAGCTTAGTTGGGGAGGGTGGCTACACCTTC	CASSLVGEGGYTF
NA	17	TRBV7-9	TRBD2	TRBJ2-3	TGTGCCAGCAGCTCACGACTAGCCGGCGGGAGCACAGATACGCAGTATTTT	CASSSRLAGGSTDTQYF
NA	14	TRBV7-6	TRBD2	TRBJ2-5	TGTGCCAGCAGCTTAGGGACTAGCCGAGAGACCCAGTACTTC	CASSLGTSRETQYF
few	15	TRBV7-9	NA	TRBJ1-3	TGTGCCAGCAGCCTCGCACAGTTCTCTGGAAACACCATATATTTT	CASSLAQFSGNTIYF
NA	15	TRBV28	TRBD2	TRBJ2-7	TGTGCCAGCAGTTTTTCAGGGCTAGCGGGAGCGGAGCAGTACTTC	CASSFSGLAGAEQYF
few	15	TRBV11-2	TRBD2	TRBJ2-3	TGTGCCAGCAGCTTAGGGACTAGCGGCACAGATACGCAGTATTTT	CASSLGTSGTDTQYF
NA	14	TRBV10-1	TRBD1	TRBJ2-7	TGCGCCAGCAGTGGACAGGGGAACCCCAACGAGCAGTACTTC	CASSGQGNPNEQYF
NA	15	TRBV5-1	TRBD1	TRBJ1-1	TGCGCCAGCAGCTGGGGACAGGGAGCGAACACTGAAGCTTTCTTT	CASSWGQGANTEAFF
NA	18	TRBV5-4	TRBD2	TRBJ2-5	TGTGCCAGCAGCTTGGTTACATCTAGCGGGGGGGTAGGAGAGACCCAGTACTTC	CASSLVTSSGGVGETQYF
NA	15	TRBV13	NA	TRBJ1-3	TGTGCCAGCAGCTTAGGTGGAGATCCAGGAAACACCATATATTTT	CASSLGGDPGNTIYF
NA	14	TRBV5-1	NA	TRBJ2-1	TGCGCCAGCAGCTTGTTAATAGGGGGAAATGAGCAGTTCTTC	CASSLLIGGNEQFF
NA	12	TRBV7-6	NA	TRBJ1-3	TGTGCCAGCAGGGGGGCGGGAAACACCATATATTTT	CASRGAGNTIYF
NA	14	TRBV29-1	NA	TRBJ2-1	TGCAGCGTTGGGACATTATATTCCTACAATGAGCAGTTCTTC	CSVGTLYSYNEQFF
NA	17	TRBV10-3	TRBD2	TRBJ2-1	TGTGCCATCAGTGAGTCGCCGAAGCGGGAGACGGGCGATGAGCAGTTCTTC	CAISESPKRETGDEQFF
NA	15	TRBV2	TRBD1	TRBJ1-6	TGTGCCACCGCCGAGGACAGGGGCTACAATTCACCCCTCCACTTT	CATAEDRGYNSPLHF
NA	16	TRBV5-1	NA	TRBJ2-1	TGCGCCAGCAGCTTGGAAGTCCCGGACAATCACAATGAGCAGTTCTTC	CASSLEVPDNHNEQFF
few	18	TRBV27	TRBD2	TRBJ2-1	TGTGCCAGCGGCTATGGTAGCGGGAGGCTGGGAAGATACAATGAGCAGTTCTTC	CASGYGSGRLGRYNEQFF
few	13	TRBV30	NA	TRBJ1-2	TGTGCCTGGAGGGCGGGCCCCCCGACCGGCTACACCTTC	CAWRAGPPTGYTF
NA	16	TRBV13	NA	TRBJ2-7	TGTGCCAGCAGCTTAACGTCGCGGGACCAACCCTACGAGCAGTACTTC	CASSLTSRDQPYEQYF
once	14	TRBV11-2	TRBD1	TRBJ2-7	TGTGCCAGCAGCCCAGGGACAGGATTGAGAGAGCAGTACTTC	CASSPGTGLREQYF
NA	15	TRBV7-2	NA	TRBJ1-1	TGTGCCAGCAGCAAAACAGGGATCGGGTACACTGAAGCTTTCTTT	CASSKTGIGYTEAFF
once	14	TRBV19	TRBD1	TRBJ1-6	TGTGCCAGTAGATGGACAGGGAAAGGTTCACCCCTCCACTTT	CASRWTGKGSPLHF
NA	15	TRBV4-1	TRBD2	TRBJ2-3	TGCGCCAGCAGCGTTCACGGGGGGGCGGGAGATACGCAGTATTTT	CASSVHGGAGDTQYF
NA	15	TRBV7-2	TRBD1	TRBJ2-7	TGTGCCAGCAGCCCGCAGTTCGGACAGGTCTACGAGCAGTACTTC	CASSPQFGQVYEQYF
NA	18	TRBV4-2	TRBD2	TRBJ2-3	TGTGCCAGCAGCCAAGTCGGTTGGGGGGACTATAGCACAGATACGCAGTATTTT	CASSQVGWGDYSTDTQYF
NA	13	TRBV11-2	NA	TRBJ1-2	TGTGCCAGCAGCCAGGACAGAAACTATGGCTACACCTTC	CASSQDRNYGYTF
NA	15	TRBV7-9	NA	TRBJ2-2	TGTGCCAGCAGCCAGACAGCCCTGAACACCGGGGAGCTGTTTTTT	CASSQTALNTGELFF
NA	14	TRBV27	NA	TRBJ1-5	TGTGCCAGTTCGGGGTTAGGAAGCAATCAGCCCCAGCATTTT	CASSGLGSNQPQHF
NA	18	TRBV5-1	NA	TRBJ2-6	TGCGCCAGCAGGGGAGGTGGATTCTCAGTGTCTGGGGCCAACGTCCTGACTTTC	CASRGGGFSVSGANVLTF